Below, 23 T cell receptor beta chains from the same sample are listed, as sequenced in a study of T cells in Graves' hyperthyroidism and ophthalmopathy. Template material for amplifying TCR beta CDR3 regions consisted of RNA transcripts. Initially, a first-round RT-PCR of the TCR CDR3 employed the HTBI primer set. TCRdb reanalysed the multiplex PCR reads using MiXCR and keeps one entry per CDR3 protein. The table includes 450,000 to 700,000 distinct CDR3 sequences, roughly 46% detected once. The specimen was peripheral blood or thyroid tissue (not recorded which). These receptors were obtained from an adult woman with Graves' disease, either hyperthyroidism or ophthalmopathy (not recorded which).

Many counts were recorded for this clonotype. This chain joins TRBV5-1 and TRBJ2-7; D perhaps matches TRBD2 (6 bases). The V gene lost 4 bases and the J gene lost 2 bases, with 22 bases spanning the gap. Germline CDR1 reads SGHRS; CDR2 reads YFSETQ. This CDR3 spans 17 amino acids. The CDR3 DNA reads as TGCGCCAGCAGCCCAATCCGGGCGGAGGAGGGGACCTACGAGCAGTACTTC. Protein: CASSPIRAEEGTYEQYF. The full variable domain, rest sourced from reference TRBV5-1 and TRBJ2-7, is KAGVTQTPRYLIKTRGQQVTLSCSPISGHRSVSWYQQTPGQGLQFLFEYFSETQRNKGNFPGRFSGRQFSNSRSEMNVSTLELGDSALYLCASSPIRAEEGTYEQYFGPGTRLTVT.

This clonotype has a count of ten or more. The genes are TRBV7-9 and TRBJ1-5, with a weak D call TRBD1 (6 bases). V lost 4 bases to trimming and J lost 6 bases, with 19 bases between them. The V gene's germline CDR1 is SEHNR and CDR2 FQNEAQ (reference sequence). The CDR3 has 16 amino acids. In nucleotides, the CDR3 is TGTGCCAGCAGCTCTGACAGGTGGAAGGTCGGTCAGCCCCAGCATTTT. Its protein product is CASSSDRWKVGQPQHF.

V usage is TRBV11-3 and J usage is TRBJ1-2; D not resolved. Deletions cut 2 bases from V and 5 bases from J, with 15 bases between. In germline, CDR1 is SGHNT, CDR2 YENEEA. The CDR3 loop spans 15 amino acids. In DNA, the CDR3 is TGTGCCAGCAGCTTAATCGGTCCAGACGGTTATGGCTACACCTTC. Amino acid sequence: CASSLIGPDGYGYTF.

This clonotype was recorded many times. This chain links TRBV4-1 with TRBJ2-2; D unresolved. Germline V CDR1 and CDR2: MGHRA, YSYEKL. Trimming stripped 1 base from V and 4 bases from J, with 10 bases between. The CDR3 loop spans 15 amino acids. The CDR3 DNA is TGCGCCAGCAGCCAAGCCCCCAAGGGCACCGGGGAGCTGTTTTTT. This codes for CASSQAPKGTGELFF.

The CDR3 region is CASEDRVGLPQHF. In DNA form, the CDR3 reads TGTGCCAGCGAAGACAGGGTCGGGCTGCCCCAGCATTTT. The rearrangement uses TRBV28 and TRBJ1-5; 7 bases line up with TRBD1. Unmatched junction bases numbered 10, after V lost 8 bases and J lost 9 bases. Germline loops: CDR1 MDHEN, CDR2 SYDVKM. The CDR3 length is 13 residues.

This clonotype was seen at least ten times. This chain joins TRBV15 and TRBJ1-5, with TRBD1 as a possible D gene (5 bases). CDR3 length: 14 amino acids. Germline loops: CDR1 LNHNV, CDR2 YYDKDF (reference sequence). V shed 5 bases and J shed 0 bases, with 8 bases lying between them. The CDR3 DNA reads as TGTGCCACCAGCCGGGGCCTTAGCAATCAGCCCCAGCATTTT. Its translation is CATSRGLSNQPQHF.

This clonotype was recorded a few times. This rearrangement joins TRBV19 to TRBJ2-2; D is undetermined. Trimming pared 7 bases from V and 0 bases from J, leaving 9 bases between. The CDR3 is 14 residues long. CDR1 is LNHDA and CDR2 is SQIVND in the germline V gene (reference sequence). For the CDR3, the DNA is TGTGCCAGTACGCTATACGCGAACACCGGGGAGCTGTTTTTT. It yields the protein CASTLYANTGELFF. The full variable domain, rest sourced from reference TRBV19 and TRBJ2-2, is DGGITQSPKYLFRKEGQNVTLSCEQNLNHDAMYWYRQDPGQGLRLIYYSQIVNDFQKGDIAEGYSVSREKKESFPLTVTSAQKNPTAFYLCASTLYANTGELFFGEGSRLTVL.

This clonotype was counted at least ten times. This chain joins TRBV2 and TRBJ1-5, with unresolved D. The CDR3 extends over 14 amino acids. Between the trimmed V and J ends, which lost 5 bases and 2 bases, there was a span of 10 bases. Germline-derived CDR1 and CDR2 are SNHLY and FYNNEI. The CDR3 DNA reads as TGTGCCAGCAGTATCGGGCGGGGCAATCAGCCCCAGCATTTT. Its translation: CASSIGRGNQPQHF.

This clonotype has only one observation. The chain has TRBV10-2 and TRBJ2-7, with 7 nucleotides matching TRBD1. V shed 2 bases, J shed 3 bases, and the junction held 13 bases outside the gene matches. The CDR3 runs 17 residues. Germline lookup yields CDR1 WSHSY and CDR2 SAAADI. The CDR3 DNA reads as TGCGCCAGCAGTGAGGAGGGGGCCCCGGAAGGGAACTACGAGCAGTACTTC. Encoded protein: CASSEEGAPEGNYEQYF.

V gene TRBV7-9 combines with J gene TRBJ1-4; D unclear. Trimming cost V 5 bases and J 5 bases, with 15 bases left between them. Germline loops: CDR1 SEHNR, CDR2 FQNEAQ (reference sequence). The CDR3 length is 15 residues. CDR3 nucleotides: TGTGCCAGCAGCCCTAAATTGCTGGAGAATGAAAAACTGTTTTTT. Protein product: CASSPKLLENEKLFF.

This clonotype is a singleton in its sample. The chain joins TRBV7-8 to TRBJ1-2, with TRBD1 matching 7 bases. The CDR3 has 14 residues. The germline V gene encodes CDR1 SGHVS and CDR2 FQNEAQ. The V gene end was trimmed by 7 bases and the J gene end by 5 bases; junction bases not matched to a gene: 10. The CDR3 nucleotides are TGTGCCAGCAACTTCCTACAACAGGGGTATGGCTACACCTTC. Amino acid sequence: CASNFLQQGYGYTF.

This clonotype was observed at least ten times. The V and J genes are TRBV4-1 and TRBJ1-5; D uncertain. Germline loops: CDR1 MGHRA, CDR2 YSYEKL. Trimming shortened V by 6 bases and J by 0 bases, and 12 bases separated the two germline ends. This CDR3 contains 15 residues. The DNA of the CDR3 is TGCGCCAGCAGACGGGCAACAGATAGCAATCAGCCCCAGCATTTT. Protein: CASRRATDSNQPQHF.

This clonotype was observed a handful of times. The chain couples TRBV5-1 to TRBJ1-4; 9 bases agree with TRBD1. Germline-derived CDR1 and CDR2 are SGHRS and YFSETQ. The CDR3 has 16 residues. V gave up 4 bases and J gave up 5 bases; unmatched junction bases: 9. CDR3 amino acids: CASSQTPGQGNEKLFF. CDR3 sequence (DNA): TGCGCCAGCAGCCAAACACCGGGACAGGGAAATGAAAAACTGTTTTTT.

The chain recombines TRBV28 with TRBJ2-5; TRBD1 agrees at 10 bases. The V gene end was trimmed by 3 bases and the J gene end by 5 bases; junction bases not matched to a gene: 6. Germline CDR1 is MDHEN and CDR2 is SYDVKM. The CDR3 runs 15 residues. The CDR3 DNA reads TGTGCCAGCAGTTTGACGACAGGGGGCTTGGAGACCCAGTACTTC. Translated, it gives CASSLTTGGLETQYF.

The CDR3 DNA reads as TGCAGCGTTAATGGGTGGGGTAGCACTGAAGCTTTCTTT. Protein sequence: CSVNGWGSTEAFF. The chain has TRBV29-1 and TRBJ1-1, with no clear D. The V gene's germline CDR1 is SQVTM and CDR2 ANQGSEA. V was trimmed by 5 bases and J by 4 bases, leaving 14 bases between them. CDR3 length: 13 amino acids.

V and J are TRBV2 and TRBJ2-7, with D possibly matching TRBD1 (6 bases). Germline V gene sequence: CDR1 SNHLY, CDR2 FYNNEI. The length of the CDR3 is 12 residues. With 7 bases removed from V and 2 bases from J, the gap between germline ends came to 9 bases. The CDR3 coding sequence is TGTGCCAGCAACAGGGACGCCTACGAGCAGTACTTC. It is translated as CASNRDAYEQYF.

This clonotype was recorded many times. The chain links TRBV7-9 to TRBJ2-2; a weak D match, TRBD2 (5 bases). The germline CDR1 and CDR2 sequences are SEHNR and FQNEAQ (reference sequence). The CDR3 is 14 amino acids. Trimming left V 2 bases short and J 3 bases short, with 7 bases between. CDR3 DNA: TGTGCCAGCAGCTTAACGGGGTACACCGGGGAGCTGTTTTTT. Residues: CASSLTGYTGELFF.

The chain has TRBV5-1 and TRBJ1-4; D is unresolved. CDR3 length equals 14 residues. Trimming removed 4 bases from V and 5 bases from J, with 12 bases in between. In germline, CDR1 is SGHRS, CDR2 YFSETQ. CDR3 nucleotide sequence: TGCGCCAGCAGCCAGCAGGCACAAAATGAAAAACTGTTTTTT. Its protein product is CASSQQAQNEKLFF.

In DNA, the CDR3 is TGCAGTGAAAAGGAAGGGGCGGGCCAAGAGACCCAGTACTTC. Translated: CSEKEGAGQETQYF. This chain links TRBV20-1 with TRBJ2-5, with D perhaps matching TRBD1 or TRBD2 (5 bases each). CDR1 is DFQATT and CDR2 is SNEGSKA in the germline V gene (reference sequence). The V end was cut by 7 bases, the J end by 1 base, with 16 bases between. The CDR3 is made up of 14 amino acids.

V gene TRBV9 combines with J gene TRBJ1-5, with a tentative D call TRBD1 (5 bases). Trimming left V 4 bases short and J 3 bases short, with 29 bases between. Looked up from germline, CDR1 is SGDLS and CDR2 is YYNGEE. The length of the CDR3 is 20 residues. CDR3 nucleotides: TGTGCCAGCAGCCGGTCCCAGGGACTTAGCACAGACGGACTCAATCAGCCCCAGCATTTT. Protein: CASSRSQGLSTDGLNQPQHF.

This chain uses TRBV5-1 with TRBJ1-4, with 7 positions matching TRBD1. The CDR3 is made up of 14 amino acids. V gave up 6 bases and J gave up 8 bases; unmatched junction bases: 10. The germline V gene encodes CDR1 SGHRS and CDR2 YFSETQ. This chain's CDR3 is CASTTGVFREKLFF. In DNA form, the CDR3 reads TGCGCCAGCACCACAGGGGTGTTTCGGGAAAAACTGTTTTTT.

The sample holds a few counts of this clonotype. This chain joins TRBV27 and TRBJ2-7; 7 bases are a match to TRBD2. The CDR3 is made up of 15 amino acids. V gave up 8 bases and J gave up 9 bases; unmatched junction bases: 19. Germline CDR1 and CDR2: MNHEY and SMNVEV (reference sequence). The CDR3 DNA is TGTGCCAGCTCCGACGGTACGGGAGGTACCTTTGGGCAGTACTTC. Translated: CASSDGTGGTFGQYF.

This clonotype has only a few counts. V gene TRBV12-3 or TRBV12-4 combines with J gene TRBJ1-1, with D uncertain. CDR3 length: 13 residues. Trimming shortened V by 5 bases and J by 0 bases, and 7 bases separated the two germline ends. The CDR3 DNA follows: TGTGCCAGCAGTGCCGCAATGAACACTGAAGCTTTCTTT. This translates into CASSAAMNTEAFF.